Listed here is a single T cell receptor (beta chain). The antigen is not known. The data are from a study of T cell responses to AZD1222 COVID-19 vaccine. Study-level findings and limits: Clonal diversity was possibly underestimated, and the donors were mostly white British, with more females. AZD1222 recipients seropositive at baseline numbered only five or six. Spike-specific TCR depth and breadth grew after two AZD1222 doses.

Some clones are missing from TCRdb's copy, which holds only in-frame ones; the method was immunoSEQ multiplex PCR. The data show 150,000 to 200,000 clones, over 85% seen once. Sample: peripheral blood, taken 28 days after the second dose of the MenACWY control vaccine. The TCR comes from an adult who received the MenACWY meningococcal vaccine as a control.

The CDR3 sequence is CASSIRQGLSTDTQYF. Here the CDR3 DNA reads TGTGCCAGTAGCATTAGACAGGGCCTCAGCACAGATACGCAGTATTTT. This rearrangement joins TRBV19 to TRBJ2-3; 7 bases agree with TRBD1. V was clipped by 6 bases and J by 0 bases; unmatched bases: 9. The CDR3 sequence is 16 residues long. Germline values: CDR1 LNHDA, CDR2 SQIVND (reference sequence).